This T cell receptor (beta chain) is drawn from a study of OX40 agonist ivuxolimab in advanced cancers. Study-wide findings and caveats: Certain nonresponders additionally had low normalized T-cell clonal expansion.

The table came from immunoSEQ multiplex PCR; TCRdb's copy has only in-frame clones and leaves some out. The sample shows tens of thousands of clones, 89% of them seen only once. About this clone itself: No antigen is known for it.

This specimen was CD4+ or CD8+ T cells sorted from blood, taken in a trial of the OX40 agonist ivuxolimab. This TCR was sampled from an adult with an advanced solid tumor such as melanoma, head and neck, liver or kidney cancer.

CDR3 DNA: TGTGCCAGCAGTGATCCCCCTCGGGTTACGCAGTATTTT. This encodes CASSDPPRVTQYF. The genes are TRBV27 and TRBJ2-3; D gene ambiguous. CDR1 MNHEY and CDR2 SMNVEV come from the germline V gene (reference sequence). The CDR3 is 13 amino acids. Trimming pared 5 bases from V and 8 bases from J, leaving 14 bases between.